The source of this T cell receptor beta chain is a study of cytomegalovirus exposure and HLA in healthy donors (dated 2017 in TCRdb). With regard to the full study: In an earlier analysis of fewer than 750 of the donors, around 290 Gb of sequence data and 100 million or so unique TCR beta sequences from 150 million to 200 million T cells were reported. An early release that covered roughly 600 HLA-typed donors contained about 300 gigabases of sequencing data and 65 million to 100 million unique TCR sequences. The genetic ancestry cluster associated with self-reported Caucasian donors included approximately 85% of the 300 to 400 genotyped donors. The aim of the study was to test whether cataloging public T cell receptors could identify signatures of past pathogen exposure. Using immunosequencing, the study profiled T cell repertoires from 640 or so subjects and related those repertoires to cytomegalovirus serostatus. A separate validation cohort of some 130 different subjects was used in addition to the roughly 700-subject first cohort. The study combined high-throughput TCR immunosequencing, statistical association of individual TCRs with disease status, and machine learning to predict cytomegalovirus infection status. In a later analysis, previously published TCR beta repertoires from 550 to 750 donors were re-analyzed and high-resolution HLA genotyping was added so that TCR occurrence patterns could be studied. The later analysis used no new phenotypic data to find candidate immune exposures, relying instead on TCR beta sequences and their occurrence across donors. To decide whether each TCR beta V gene segment behaved as functional or pseudogenic, an earlier analysis of approximately 620 of the donors relied on high-throughput TCR beta sequencing. Donor age, sex, ethnicity and CMV serostatus were collected together with the repertoire data. A later genetic analysis took genome-wide SNP genotypes for about 65% of the 666 donors and used that subset as a discovery cohort. All discovery cohort repertoires had been generated using a single sequencing platform. HLA typing covered class I and class II loci at four-digit resolution. Typing coverage differed by locus: A, B, C, DRB1 and DQB1 were typed in about 620-640 donors, DQA1 in about 500, DPA1 in approximately 600, and DPB1 in 450 to 480. Roughly 5 DR-DQ haplotypes were handled as single units for association and clustering, since linkage in the cohort was strong. Among 300 to 500 genotyped donors of the cohort, an average of approximately 240,000 unique TCR beta nucleotide sequences was sequenced per donor, of which approximately 19% were non-productive. The investigation overall reported the following: The earlier analysis of 587 of the donors excluded seventeen rarely observed V segments, including chromosome 9 orphons, because counts were too low. It was suggested by the authors that the approach could potentially be generalized to other disease states and immunological phenotypes. According to a later analysis, most CMV-associated TCR beta chains appeared to be HLA-restricted, and the HLA associations seemed to be driven largely by CMV exposure. Roughly uniform sequencing depth across donors was assumed in presence/absence analyses, although this assumption may not hold. Cytomegalovirus status was reported to be diagnosed by the classifier with high specificity and sensitivity in both the original and validation cohorts. An association between a missense DCLRE1C variant and V-gene and J-gene trimming of TCR beta chains was found in a later genetic analysis and replicated in an independent cohort. While some public TCRs were present in many individuals, most TCR sequences turned up only very rarely across donors. Compared with the approximately 600-donor mean, donors in an Asian-associated ancestry cluster had fewer N-insertions in productive TCRs, according to a later genetic analysis. According to a later analysis, TCR association rates differed among HLA loci, with DRB1 alleles showing the most associated TCRs and HLA-C alleles showing the fewest. Only TCR beta chains were sequenced in this cohort, and the absence of alpha or paired-chain data limited detectable features. Because HLA typing was missing for some donors at each locus, association tests included only the typed subset. A later analysis associated about 16,000 TCR beta sequences with specific HLA alleles at a false discovery rate of 0.05. In a later analysis, HLA-associated TCR beta chains were found to be more clonally expanded and to have lower generation probabilities than equally common non-associated chains. In an earlier analysis of 587 of the donors, most TCR beta V segments were observed in productive rearrangements about 90% or about 30% of the time, broadly matching IMGT annotations. Linkage disequilibrium might explain the correlated functional status among segregating V segments, but an unknown experimental factor could not be excluded. In vitro tests confirmed that a few of the cytomegalovirus-associated TCR beta chains recognize cytomegalovirus antigens. A further reported finding was that TCR beta sequences accurately predicted the HLA-A and HLA-B alleles for most subjects in the first cohort. A later analysis reported that several top co-occurrence clusters appeared linked to parvovirus B19, influenza, CMV and Epstein-Barr virus. Some IMGT-functional V segments, including TRBV6-2 and TRBV6-3, could not be distinguished by the 87-base-pair reads and were therefore excluded. In the study, approximately 160 TCR beta chains were listed as associated with cytomegalovirus. A group of highly shared sequence variants was considered likely to be a technical artifact of the sequencing pipeline. When HLA alleles, especially DR and DQ, strongly co-occurred, attributing TCR associations to individual alleles was difficult. For the cohort, immune exposure information was limited to CMV serostatus.

The CDR3 contains 17 residues, cysteine and phenylalanine counted. Of the read, only the CDR3 DNA is kept; its 51 bases are in frame from base 1. This clone showed up just once. What antigen it recognizes has not been identified. No base quality values were provided; no much bigger clone lies one nucleotide off. The cohort consisted of some 670 healthy bone marrow donors. At the time of sampling, every cohort member was nominally healthy, though immune exposures that went unrecorded were likely present. The donor was CMV seronegative and was included in the group of 352 seronegative cohort members. A peripheral blood sample was provided by each donor, and peripheral blood mononuclear cells were used for TCR beta sequencing. Genomic DNA was extracted from the blood cell samples with the Qiagen DNeasy Blood Extraction Kit. The library came from the immunoSEQ multiplex PCR assay. A mixture of 60 forward primers for TCR Vbeta segments and 13 reverse primers for TCR Jbeta segments was used in the multiplex PCR. The CDR3 region of rearranged TCR beta genes was amplified from genomic DNA with a multiplex PCR assay. Amplified TCR beta libraries were sequenced as 87-base-pair reads on the Illumina HiSeq System. Per the original workflow: A later analysis counted tens of millions of unique TCR beta chains across the 666 repertoires, and around 9.9 million of these chains were shared by at least two donors. Raw reads were error-corrected and collapsed into unique sequences by a nearest-neighbor algorithm in which closely related sequences were merged to remove PCR and sequencing errors. V, D and J gene segments were assigned by aligning CDR3 sequences to IMGT reference sequences. For a sequence to be retained, a match of at least six nucleotides was required to both a V gene segment and a J gene segment. Rearrangements were called productive when the CDR3 lacked stop codons and stayed in frame with V and J; all others were non-productive. CDR3 was defined by IMGT convention, running from the second conserved V-encoded cysteine to the conserved J-encoded phenylalanine. The earlier analysis of a few hundred of the donors excluded any sequence lacking an unambiguous match to a single V gene segment. In an earlier analysis of approximately 550 of the donors, V segments were called functional above 56.7% productive rearrangements and were called segregating when the between-donor standard deviation exceeded 5%. A statistical classification framework was built for diagnosing cytomegalovirus status from the catalog of TCR beta chain sequences. V and J gene assignment, in a later analysis, came from comparing TCR nucleotide sequences with IMGT/GENE-DB human TR gene sequences. In a later analysis, CDR3 sequences and most-parsimonious VDJ recombination scenarios were assigned using the TCRdist pipeline. In a later analysis, each TCR beta chain was defined by its CDR3 amino acid sequence together with its V-gene family, and reads without a unique V-gene family were excluded. In a later analysis, 500 to 700 highly shared, low-generation-probability nucleotide sequences were removed to address suspected cross-contamination and a sequencing artifact. In a later analysis, a clonal expansion index was calculated for each public chain from normalized within-repertoire ranks of inferred template counts. A later analysis computed generation probabilities with a VDJ recombination model fitted to out-of-frame rearrangements, and checked the results against IGoR. A later analysis scored TCR-TCR, TCR-HLA and TCR-CMV co-occurrence with hypergeometric tests, applying a repertoire-size bias correction to TCR pairs. False discovery rates were estimated in a later analysis by permuting HLA or CMV assignments 20 times. In a later analysis, co-occurring TCRs were grouped with DBSCAN, and TCRdist sequence similarity was added when clustering was performed within HLA-allele-positive subsets. Repertoires with fewer than 30,000 or more than 120,000 public chains were left out of co-occurrence clustering, as were five repertoires with anomalous nucleotide sharing. TCRdb retrieved this table from immuneACCESS and kept in-frame rearrangements only. Not all clones are present; in checked studies, unresolved V genes account for under half, and no reason is known for the remainder. V and J calls and clone size are given by that table; D and trimming were obtained from the DNA. Recorded for this sample are a few hundred thousand clones; about 90% of them occurred a single time. 2% to 3% of the sample belongs to the ten largest clones.

The sample consisted of PBMCs. This receptor chain uses TRBV21-1 and TRBJ2-5; TRBD2 is the table's D call and was not checked against the DNA. TRBV21-1 represents a pseudogene. This TCR was sampled from a woman younger than 30 in good health and CMV-seronegative. The DNA sequence is TGTGCCAGCAGCAAAGCGGTTCTAGATGTAAGAAGGGAGACCCAGTACTTC. Its protein product is CASSKAVLDVRRETQYF.